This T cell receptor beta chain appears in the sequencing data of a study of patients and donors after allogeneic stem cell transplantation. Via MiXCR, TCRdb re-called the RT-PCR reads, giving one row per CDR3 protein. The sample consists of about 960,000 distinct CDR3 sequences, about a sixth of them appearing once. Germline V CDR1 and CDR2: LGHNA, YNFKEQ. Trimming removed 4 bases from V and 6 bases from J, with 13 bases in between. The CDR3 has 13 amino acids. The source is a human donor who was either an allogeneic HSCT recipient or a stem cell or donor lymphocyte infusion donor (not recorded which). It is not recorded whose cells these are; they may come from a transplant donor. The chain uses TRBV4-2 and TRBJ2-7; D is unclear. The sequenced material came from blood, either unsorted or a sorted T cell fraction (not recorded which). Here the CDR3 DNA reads TGTGCCAGCAGCCCAGAGTCGGTCCGCGAGCAGTACTTC. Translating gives CASSPESVREQYF.